This T cell receptor beta chain derives from a study of vaccination effects on CD4 cells after COVID-19. Germline CDR1 and CDR2: MNHNY and SVGAGI (reference sequence). CDR3 size: 11 residues. Trimming pared 6 bases from V and 8 bases from J, leaving 10 bases between. Antigen-specific CD4+ T cells were expanded (with viral peptide pools) by the ViraFEST assay ahead of sequencing. CD4+ T cells were isolated after less than 13 days of culture. All study participants received two doses of BNT162b2 or mRNA-1273 vaccine. Comment on this clone: Its antigen is unknown.

Sequenced by immunoSEQ multiplex PCR; TCRdb stores in-frame clones only, minus some. The sample includes 20,000 to 25,000 clones, roughly 80% of them seen just once. Study outcomes and limitations: Clones that were induced by infection or by vaccine showed marked contraction late after vaccination.

The chain employs TRBV6-6 and TRBJ1-2, with D perhaps matching TRBD1 (6 bases). The clonotype was recovered from a human donor who received a COVID-19 vaccine. The sample here was CD4+ T cells from PBMCs cultured with SARS-CoV-2 spike peptides, taken after COVID-19 vaccination. CDR3 sequence: CASRGGAGYTF. The CDR3 DNA sequence: TGTGCCAGCAGAGGGGGTGCGGGCTACACCTTC.